This TCR beta chain appears in the sequencing data of a study of tumor-infiltrating lymphocytes in localized non-small cell lung cancer. Overall study context: The cohort mixed smokers and never-smokers, several histologies, and some post-neoadjuvant-chemotherapy samples. Each patient gave resected tumor and non-adjacent uninvolved lung tissue. Study results and caveats: No link was found between tumor T-cell fraction and recurrence-free survival. Compared with uninvolved lung, tumors showed higher T cell infiltration by TCRbeta sequencing.

This clone showed up just a few times. Its specificity is not known. TCRdb's copy holds only in-frame clones and misses some; the assay was immunoSEQ multiplex PCR. The sample lists 24,000 or so clones, just under 70% occurring once. The sequence was collected from a human donor with non-small cell lung cancer. Sequencing was carried out using lung tumor tissue.

The CDR3 region has the DNA TGCGCCAGCAGTGAGTTTTCGACAGGGAAGAGCGAGCAGTACTTC. Protein product: CASSEFSTGKSEQYF. The J gene is TRBJ2-7, the V gene TRBV10-2, with TRBD1 matching over 7 bases. Germline loops: CDR1 WSHSY, CDR2 SAAADI. CDR3 length: 15 amino acids. The J segment lost 6 bases and the V segment lost 1 base, leaving 9 bases of the junction unmatched.